This T cell receptor (beta chain) was obtained from a study of cytomegalovirus exposure and HLA in healthy donors. Produced via immunoSEQ multiplex PCR; TCRdb's table is partial and in-frame only. The sample holds 70,000 to 80,000 clones, roughly 94% seen once. Broader study findings: A later analysis found first-cohort TCR clusters tended to co-occur in the 110 or so validation repertoires.

About this clone itself: Its specificity is unknown.

Germline lookup yields CDR1 MNHEY and CDR2 SMNVEV (reference sequence). J gave up 4 bases and V 5 bases, and 4 bases lay outside the gene matches. This CDR3 has 14 amino acids. Sequencing was carried out using PBMCs. This chain uses TRBV27 with TRBJ2-2; TRBD1 matches at 7 bases. The origin of this receptor is a woman in her late teens or twenties in good health and CMV-seropositive. CDR3 in amino acids: CASSMTGLTGELFF. The DNA for the CDR3 is TGTGCCAGCAGTATGACAGGGCTCACCGGGGAGCTGTTTTTT.